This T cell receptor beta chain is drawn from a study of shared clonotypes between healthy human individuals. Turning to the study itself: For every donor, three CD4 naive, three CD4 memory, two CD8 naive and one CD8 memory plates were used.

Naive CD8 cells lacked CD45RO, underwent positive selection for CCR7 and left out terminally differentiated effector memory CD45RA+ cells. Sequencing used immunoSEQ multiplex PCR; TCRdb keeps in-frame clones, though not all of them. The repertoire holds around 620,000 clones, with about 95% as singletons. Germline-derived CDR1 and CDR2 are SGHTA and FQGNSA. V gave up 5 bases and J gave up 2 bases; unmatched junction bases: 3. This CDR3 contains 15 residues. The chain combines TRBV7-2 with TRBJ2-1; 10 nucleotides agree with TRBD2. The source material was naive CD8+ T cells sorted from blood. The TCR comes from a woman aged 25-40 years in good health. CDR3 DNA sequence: TGTGCCAGCAGCGCTAGCGGGAGCACCTACAATGAGCAGTTCTTC. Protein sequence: CASSASGSTYNEQFF.